A single sample is the source of the 6 T cell receptor beta chains below, sequenced in a study of early T cells in non-severe SARS-CoV-2 infection. TCRdb independently ran MiXCR on the 5' RACE reads; one entry per CDR3 protein. The table includes around 63,000 distinct CDR3 sequences, more than 8% detected once. The sample in question was whole blood, obtained at baseline. The receptors here all came from an adult who was a healthcare worker with PCR-confirmed SARS-CoV-2 infection or an uninfected control (not recorded which).

This clonotype was seen at least ten times. This sequence joins TRBV3-1 and TRBJ1-2; no definite D call. The length of the CDR3 is 13 residues. Looked up from germline, CDR1 is LGHDT and CDR2 is YNNKEL (reference sequence). Trimming cost V 0 bases and J 3 bases, with 5 bases left between them. The DNA for the CDR3 is TGTGCCAGCAGCCAAGAGCAGTACTATGGCTACACCTTC. Translation: CASSQEQYYGYTF. The full variable domain, in which reference TRBV3-1 and TRBJ1-2 provide the parts outside the CDR3, is DTAVSQTPKYLVTQMGNDKSIKCEQNLGHDTMYWYKQDSKKFLKIMFSYNNKELIINETVPNRFSPKSPDKAHLNLHINSLELGDSAVYFCASSQEQYYGYTFGSGTRLTVV.

This clonotype has a count of ten or more. The rearrangement links TRBV7-2 to TRBJ2-1, with TRBD2 identical over 9 bases. Germline loops: CDR1 SGHTA, CDR2 FQGNSA. The length of the CDR3 is 19 residues. After removal of 1 base from V and 1 base from J, the junction contained 11 bases not matched to a gene. The CDR3 spells CASSLERTSATLSYNEQFF. The CDR3 coding sequence is TGTGCCAGCAGCTTAGAGAGGACTAGCGCCACGCTTTCCTACAATGAGCAGTTCTTC.

This clonotype was found a few times. The chain has TRBV5-4 and TRBJ2-1, with unresolved D. The CDR3 spans 13 residues. V lost 0 bases and J 6 bases, leaving 7 bases between the germline ends. The germline gives CDR1 SGHNT, CDR2 YYREEE (reference sequence). The DNA of the CDR3 is TGTGCCAGCAGCTTGGAGGGCCCCAATGAGCAGTTCTTC. This encodes CASSLEGPNEQFF. Combining the CDR3 with reference TRBV5-4 and TRBJ2-1 gives the whole variable domain ETGVTQSPTHLIKTRGQQVTLRCSSQSGHNTVSWYQQALGQGPQFIFQYYREEENGRGNFPPRFSGLQFPNYSSELNVNALELDDSALYLCASSLEGPNEQFFGPGTRLTVL.

The rearrangement uses TRBV18 and TRBJ2-5; 7 bases agree with TRBD1. The germline V gene has CDR1 KGHSH and CDR2 LQKENI. The CDR3 is 14 residues long. The junction had 5 bases not matched to a gene; V was cut back by 3 bases and J by 4 bases. This chain's CDR3 is CASSPVGQTETQYF. CDR3 DNA: TGTGCCAGCTCACCTGTGGGACAGACAGAGACCCAGTACTTC.

This clonotype has just a few counts. The V call is TRBV28, the J call TRBJ1-2, with a weak D call TRBD1 (5 bases). V lost 6 bases and J lost 7, with 12 bases in between. From germline, CDR1 is MDHEN and CDR2 SYDVKM. The CDR3 is 12 amino acids. The CDR3 region has the DNA TGTGCCAGCAGGAGGGGACGAGGTGGCTACACCTTC. Amino acid sequence: CASRRGRGGYTF.

This clonotype turned up a few times. The chain has TRBV4-2 and TRBJ1-4; 8 bases agree with TRBD1. The CDR3 covers 20 residues. V lost 3 bases, J lost 2 bases, and 17 bases stayed unmatched. In germline, CDR1 is LGHNA, CDR2 YNFKEQ. The CDR3: CASSQMARGPGLLTNEKLFF. The CDR3 coding sequence is TGTGCCAGCAGCCAGATGGCCAGGGGGCCGGGGCTACTGACTAATGAAAAACTGTTTTTT.